This T cell receptor beta chain was sequenced in a study of Graves' ophthalmopathy and Graves' hyperthyroidism. With respect to this clonotype: Its specificity is unknown.

Scientists amplified the TCR beta CDR3 regions from RNA transcripts. The library came from an HTBI-primed first-round RT-PCR and a second-round multiplex PCR. TCRdb redid the calling of the multiplex PCR reads with MiXCR, one entry per CDR3 protein. This table holds a few hundred thousand distinct CDR3 sequences, less than 40% found once. Hyperthyroidism in these 18- to 65-year-old patients was newly diagnosed, lasting under 2 months. In this cohort, patients with other autoimmune diseases, uncontrolled infections, pregnancy or lactation were excluded. The study, taken as a whole, reports: Sensitivity of about 67% and specificity of roughly 78% were achieved by the model that predicted ophthalmopathy progression. A 13-signature model separated ophthalmopathy from stable hyperthyroidism, just over 85% sensitivity, roughly 81% specificity.

The TCR originated in an adult man with Graves' hyperthyroidism. The specimen was peripheral blood or thyroid tissue (not recorded which).

The CDR3 here is CASSADLQETQYF. The CDR3, as DNA: TGTGCCAGCAGCGCTGACCTGCAAGAGACCCAGTACTTC. J is TRBJ2-5 and V is TRBV7-8; no clear D. V was cut by 5 bases and J by 2 bases, with 9 bases left in between. The CDR3 spans 13 residues. Germline lookup yields CDR1 SGHVS and CDR2 FQNEAQ.